This TCR beta chain is drawn from a study of T-cell memory formation after mild COVID-19. Points from the study as a whole: Shrinking CD4+ clones were chiefly CM and EM; CD8+ ones were chiefly EMRA.

This clonotype was observed a handful of times. As yet, its antigen is unknown. One entry per CDR3 protein, called by TCRdb with MiXCR from the 5' RACE reads. Among more than 250,000 distinct CDR3 sequences listed, over 15% were seen once. Trimming removed 7 bases from V and 4 bases from J, with 19 bases in between. The CDR3 sequence is 15 residues long. Sequencing input: PBMCs or a T cell subset sorted from them (not recorded which). The rearrangement uses TRBV12-3 or TRBV12-4 and TRBJ2-5; perhaps TRBD2 as D (7 bases). The sequence was collected from a man aged 18 to 29 who had mild COVID-19 (a few samples of this study predate the infection). Cell type and time point are not known. This CDR3 is CASTMGGASGETQYF. The CDR3, as DNA: TGTGCCAGCACCATGGGGGGGGCTAGCGGAGAGACCCAGTACTTC.